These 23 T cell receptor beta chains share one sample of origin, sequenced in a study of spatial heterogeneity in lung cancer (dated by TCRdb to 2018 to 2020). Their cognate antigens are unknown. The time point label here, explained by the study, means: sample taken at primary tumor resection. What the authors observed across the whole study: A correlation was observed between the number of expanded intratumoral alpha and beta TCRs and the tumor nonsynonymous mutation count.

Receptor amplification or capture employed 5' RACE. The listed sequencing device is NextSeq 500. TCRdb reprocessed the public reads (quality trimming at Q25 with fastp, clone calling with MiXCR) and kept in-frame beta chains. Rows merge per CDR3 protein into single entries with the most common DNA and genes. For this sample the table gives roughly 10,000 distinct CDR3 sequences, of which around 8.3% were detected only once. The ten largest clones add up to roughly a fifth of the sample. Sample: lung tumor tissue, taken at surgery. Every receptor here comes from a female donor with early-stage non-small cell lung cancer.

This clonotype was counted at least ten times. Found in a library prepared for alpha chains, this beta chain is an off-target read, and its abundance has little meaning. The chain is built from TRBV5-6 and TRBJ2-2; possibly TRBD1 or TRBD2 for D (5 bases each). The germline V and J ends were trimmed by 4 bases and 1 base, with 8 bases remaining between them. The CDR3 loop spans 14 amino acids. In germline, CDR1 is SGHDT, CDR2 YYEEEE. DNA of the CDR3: TGTGCCAGCAGCGGGACCATGAACACCGGGGAGCTGTTTTTT. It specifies CASSGTMNTGELFF.

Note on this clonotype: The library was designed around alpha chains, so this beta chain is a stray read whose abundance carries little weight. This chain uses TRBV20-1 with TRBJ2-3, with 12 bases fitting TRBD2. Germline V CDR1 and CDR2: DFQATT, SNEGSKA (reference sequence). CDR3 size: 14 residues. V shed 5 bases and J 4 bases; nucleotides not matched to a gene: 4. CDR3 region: CSAWLAGGPDTQYF. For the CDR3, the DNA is TGCAGTGCTTGGCTAGCGGGGGGGCCAGATACGCAGTATTTT.

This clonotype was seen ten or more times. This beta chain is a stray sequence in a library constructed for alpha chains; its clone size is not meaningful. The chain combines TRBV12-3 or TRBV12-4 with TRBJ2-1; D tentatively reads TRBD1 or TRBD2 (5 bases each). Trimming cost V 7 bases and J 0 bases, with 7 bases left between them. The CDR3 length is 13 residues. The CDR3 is CASTGGSYNEQFF. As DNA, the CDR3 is TGTGCCAGCACTGGGGGCTCCTACAATGAGCAGTTCTTC.

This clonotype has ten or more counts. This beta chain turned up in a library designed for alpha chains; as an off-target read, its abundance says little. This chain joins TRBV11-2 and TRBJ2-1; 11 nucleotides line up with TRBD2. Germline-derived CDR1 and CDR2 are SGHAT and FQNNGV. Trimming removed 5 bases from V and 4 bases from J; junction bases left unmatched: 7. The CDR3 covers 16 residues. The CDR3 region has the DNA TGTGCCAGCAGCCCCGGGACTAGCGGATTTTACAATGAGCAGTTCTTC. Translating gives CASSPGTSGFYNEQFF.

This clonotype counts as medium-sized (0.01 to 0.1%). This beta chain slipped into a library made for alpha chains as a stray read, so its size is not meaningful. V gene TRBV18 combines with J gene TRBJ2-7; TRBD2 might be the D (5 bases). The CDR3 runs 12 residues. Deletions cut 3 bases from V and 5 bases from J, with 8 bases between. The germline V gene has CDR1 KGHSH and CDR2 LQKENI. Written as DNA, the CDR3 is TGTGCCAGCTCACCCTCTAGCCACGAGCAGTACTTC. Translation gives CASSPSSHEQYF.

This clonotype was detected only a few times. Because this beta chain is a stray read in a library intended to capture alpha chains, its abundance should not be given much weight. CDR3 loop: CASSEARGNEQFF. In DNA form, the CDR3 reads TGTGCCAGCAGTGAGGCCAGGGGTAATGAGCAGTTCTTC. This chain links TRBV2 with TRBJ2-1; TRBD1 might be the D (6 bases). Trimming cost V 3 bases and J 7 bases, with 10 bases left between them. This CDR3 region has 13 residues. Germline CDR1 reads SNHLY; CDR2 reads FYNNEI.

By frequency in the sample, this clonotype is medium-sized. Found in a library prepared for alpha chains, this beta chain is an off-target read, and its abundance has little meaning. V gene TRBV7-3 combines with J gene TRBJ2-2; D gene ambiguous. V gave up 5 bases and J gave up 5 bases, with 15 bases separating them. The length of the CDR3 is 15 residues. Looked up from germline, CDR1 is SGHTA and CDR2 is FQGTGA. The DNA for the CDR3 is TGTGCCAGCAGCCCCGGAAGGGTTCGGACCGGGGAGCTGTTTTTT. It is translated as CASSPGRVRTGELFF.

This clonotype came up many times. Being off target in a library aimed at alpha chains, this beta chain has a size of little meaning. CDR3 sequence: CASSPPGSYGYTF. In DNA form, the CDR3 reads TGTGCCAGCAGCCCCCCAGGCTCTTATGGCTACACCTTC. The chain has TRBV5-4 and TRBJ1-2, with D unclear. The CDR3 has 13 residues. The germline gives CDR1 SGHNT, CDR2 YYREEE (reference sequence). The V and J ends lost 4 bases and 5 bases respectively, with 12 bases between them.

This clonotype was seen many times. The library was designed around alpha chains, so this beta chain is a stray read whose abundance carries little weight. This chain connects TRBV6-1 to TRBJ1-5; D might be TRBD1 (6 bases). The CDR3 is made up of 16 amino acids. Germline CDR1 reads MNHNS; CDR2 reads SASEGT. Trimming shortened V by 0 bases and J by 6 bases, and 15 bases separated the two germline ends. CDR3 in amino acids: CASSEALDGGGQPQHF. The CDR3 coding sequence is TGTGCCAGCAGTGAAGCGCTTGACGGAGGGGGTCAGCCCCAGCATTTT.

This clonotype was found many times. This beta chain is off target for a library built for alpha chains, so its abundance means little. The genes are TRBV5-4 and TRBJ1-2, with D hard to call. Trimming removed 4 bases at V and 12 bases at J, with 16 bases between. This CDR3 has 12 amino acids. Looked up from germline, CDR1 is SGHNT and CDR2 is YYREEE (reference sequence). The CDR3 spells CASSPPAGFNTF. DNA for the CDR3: TGTGCCAGCAGCCCGCCGGCGGGCTTCAACACCTTC.

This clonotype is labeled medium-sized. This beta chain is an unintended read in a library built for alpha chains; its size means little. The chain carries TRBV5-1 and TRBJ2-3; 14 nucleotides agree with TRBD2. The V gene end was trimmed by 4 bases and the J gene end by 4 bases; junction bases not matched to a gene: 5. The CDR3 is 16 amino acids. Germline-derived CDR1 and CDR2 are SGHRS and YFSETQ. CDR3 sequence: CASSLRTSGGSDTQYF. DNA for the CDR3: TGCGCCAGCAGCCTACGGACTAGCGGGGGGTCAGATACGCAGTATTTT.

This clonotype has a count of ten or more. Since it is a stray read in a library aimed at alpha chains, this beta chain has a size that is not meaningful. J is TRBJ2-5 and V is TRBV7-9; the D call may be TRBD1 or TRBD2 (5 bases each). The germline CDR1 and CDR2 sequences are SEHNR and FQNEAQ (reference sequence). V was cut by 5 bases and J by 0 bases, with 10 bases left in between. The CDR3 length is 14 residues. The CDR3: CASSLMGDQETQYF. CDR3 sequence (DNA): TGTGCCAGCAGCCTGATGGGGGACCAAGAGACCCAGTACTTC.

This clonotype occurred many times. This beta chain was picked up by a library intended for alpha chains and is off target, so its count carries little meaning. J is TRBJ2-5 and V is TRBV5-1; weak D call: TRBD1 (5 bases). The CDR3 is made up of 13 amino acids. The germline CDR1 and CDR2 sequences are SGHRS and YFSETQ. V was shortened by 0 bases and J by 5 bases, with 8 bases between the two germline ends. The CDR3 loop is CASSLGQGETQYF. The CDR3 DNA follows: TGCGCCAGCAGCTTGGGGCAGGGCGAGACCCAGTACTTC.

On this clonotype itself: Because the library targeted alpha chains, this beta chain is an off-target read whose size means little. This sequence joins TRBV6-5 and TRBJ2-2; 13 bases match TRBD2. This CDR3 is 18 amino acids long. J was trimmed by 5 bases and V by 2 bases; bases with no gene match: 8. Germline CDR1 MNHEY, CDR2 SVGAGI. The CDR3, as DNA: TGTGCCAGCAGTTACCCGCTGGGACTAGCGGGACGGACCGGGGAGCTGTTTTTT. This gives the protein CASSYPLGLAGRTGELFF.

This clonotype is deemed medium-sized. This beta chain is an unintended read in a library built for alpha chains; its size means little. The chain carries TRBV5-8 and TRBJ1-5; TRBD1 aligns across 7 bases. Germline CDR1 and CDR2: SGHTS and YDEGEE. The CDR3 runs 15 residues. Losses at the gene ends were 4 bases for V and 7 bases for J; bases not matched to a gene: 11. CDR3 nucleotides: TGTGCCAGCAGCAAAGGGACAGCTGCTCGACAGCCCCAGCATTTT. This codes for CASSKGTAARQPQHF.

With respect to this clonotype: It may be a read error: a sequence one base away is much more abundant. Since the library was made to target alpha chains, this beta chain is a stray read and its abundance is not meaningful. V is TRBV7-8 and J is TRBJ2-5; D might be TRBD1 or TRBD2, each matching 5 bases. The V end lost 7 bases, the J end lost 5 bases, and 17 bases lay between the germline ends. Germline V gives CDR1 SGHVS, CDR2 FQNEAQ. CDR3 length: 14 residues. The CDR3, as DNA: TGTGCCAGCACCCCCGGGGACCAGGCGGAGACCCAGTACTTC. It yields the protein CASTPGDQAETQYF.

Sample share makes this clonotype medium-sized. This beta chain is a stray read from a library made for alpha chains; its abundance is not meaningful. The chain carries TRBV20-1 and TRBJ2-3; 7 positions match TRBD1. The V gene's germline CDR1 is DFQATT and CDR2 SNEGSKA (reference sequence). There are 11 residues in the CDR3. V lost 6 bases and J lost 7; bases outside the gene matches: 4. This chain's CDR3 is CSARTGNTQYF. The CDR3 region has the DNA TGCAGTGCCAGGACAGGCAATACGCAGTATTTT.

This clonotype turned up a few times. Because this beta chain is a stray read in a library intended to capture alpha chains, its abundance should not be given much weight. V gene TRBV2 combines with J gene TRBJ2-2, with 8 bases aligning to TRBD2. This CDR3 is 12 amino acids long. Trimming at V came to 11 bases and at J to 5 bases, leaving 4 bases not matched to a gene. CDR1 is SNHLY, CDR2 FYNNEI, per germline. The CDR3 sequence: CAGGLDTGELFF. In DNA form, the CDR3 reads TGTGCCGGGGGACTAGATACCGGGGAGCTGTTTTTT. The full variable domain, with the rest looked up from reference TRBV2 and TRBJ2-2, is EPEVTQTPSHQVTQMGQEVILRCVPISNHLYFYWYRQILGQKVEFLVSFYNNEISEKSEIFDDQFSVERPDGSNFTLKIRSTKLEDSAMYFCAGGLDTGELFFGEGSRLTVL.

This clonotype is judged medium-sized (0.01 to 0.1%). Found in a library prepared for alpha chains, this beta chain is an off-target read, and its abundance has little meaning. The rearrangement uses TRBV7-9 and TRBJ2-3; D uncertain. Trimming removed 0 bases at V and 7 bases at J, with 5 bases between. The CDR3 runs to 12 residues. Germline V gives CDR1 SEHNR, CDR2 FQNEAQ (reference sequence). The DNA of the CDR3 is TGTGCCAGCAGCTTAGCGGTAAATACGCAGTATTTT. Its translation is CASSLAVNTQYF.

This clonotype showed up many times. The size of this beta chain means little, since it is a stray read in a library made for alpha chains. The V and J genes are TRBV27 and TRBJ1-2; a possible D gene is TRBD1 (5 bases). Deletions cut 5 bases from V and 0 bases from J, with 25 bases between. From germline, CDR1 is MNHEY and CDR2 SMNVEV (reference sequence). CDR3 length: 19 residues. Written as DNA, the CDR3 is TGTGCCAGCAGTCCGTACCCGACCAGCGGGGCCATAGCTAACTATGGCTACACCTTC. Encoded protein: CASSPYPTSGAIANYGYTF.

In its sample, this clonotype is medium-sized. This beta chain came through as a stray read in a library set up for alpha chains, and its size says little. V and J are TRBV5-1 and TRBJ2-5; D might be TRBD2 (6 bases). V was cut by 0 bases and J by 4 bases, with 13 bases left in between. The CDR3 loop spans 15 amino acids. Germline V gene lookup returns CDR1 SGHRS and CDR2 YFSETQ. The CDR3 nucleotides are TGCGCCAGCAGCTTGGGAGGGACCGGGGGAGAGACCCAGTACTTC. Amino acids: CASSLGGTGGETQYF.

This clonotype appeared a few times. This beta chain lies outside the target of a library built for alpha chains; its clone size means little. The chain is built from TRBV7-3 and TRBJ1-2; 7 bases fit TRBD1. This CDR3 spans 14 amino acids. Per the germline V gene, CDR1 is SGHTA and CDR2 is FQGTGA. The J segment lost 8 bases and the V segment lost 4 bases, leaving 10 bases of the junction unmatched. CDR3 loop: CASSSKPGQEGYTF. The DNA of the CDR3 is TGTGCCAGCAGCTCGAAGCCCGGACAGGAAGGCTACACCTTC.

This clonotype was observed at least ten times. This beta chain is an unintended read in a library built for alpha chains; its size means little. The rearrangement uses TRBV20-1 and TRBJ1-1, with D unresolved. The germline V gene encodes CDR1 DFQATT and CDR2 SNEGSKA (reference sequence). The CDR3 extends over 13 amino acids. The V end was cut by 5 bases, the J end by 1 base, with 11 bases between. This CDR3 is CSAPSLANTEAFF. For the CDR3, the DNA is TGCAGTGCTCCGTCTTTAGCGAACACTGAAGCTTTCTTT.